The 21 T cell receptor beta chains below were found in one sample sequenced in a study of spatial heterogeneity in lung cancer. Time point in this sample: sample taken at primary tumor resection. Without sorting, whole RNA was sequenced from tumor, nontumor lung or frozen PBMC. In TCRdb, the 5' RACE reads were re-called with MiXCR into one record per CDR3 protein. This table holds about 48,000 distinct CDR3 sequences, 5.3% found once. Here the sequenced sample was PBMCs, taken at surgery. The receptors were sampled from a male donor with early-stage non-small cell lung cancer.

In its sample, this clonotype was seen many times. The chain carries TRBV28 and TRBJ2-4; TRBD2 might be the D (7 bases). Trimming took off 8 bases at V and 1 base at J, with 12 bases between the two ends. CDR1 and CDR2 from the germline V gene are MDHEN and SYDVKM. The length of the CDR3 is 14 residues. The CDR3 DNA follows: TGTGCCAGCGCTGAGGGGGGGGCCAAAAACATTCAGTACTTC. Its protein is CASAEGGAKNIQYF.

This clonotype was seen repeatedly, ten times or more. The chain employs TRBV28 and TRBJ2-7; 7 nucleotides align to TRBD1. The CDR3 spans 15 residues. Germline CDR1 MDHEN, CDR2 SYDVKM. V lost 5 bases and J lost 1; bases outside the gene matches: 8. The CDR3 is CASSRTGYTSYEQYF. In nucleotides, the CDR3 is TGTGCCAGCAGTCGGACAGGTTATACTTCCTACGAGCAGTACTTC.

This clonotype was counted many times. The J gene is TRBJ2-2, the V gene TRBV4-3; 10 bases fit TRBD2. The CDR3 runs to 18 residues. Germline V lookup: CDR1 LGHNA, CDR2 YSLEER. The V segment lost 0 bases and the J segment 2 bases; nucleotides outside the gene matches: 6. Here the CDR3 reads CASSQDPQRGGNTGELFF. Here the CDR3 DNA reads TGCGCCAGCAGCCAAGATCCCCAGCGGGGGGGAAACACCGGGGAGCTGTTTTTT.

Ten or more counts support this clonotype. This chain uses TRBV27 with TRBJ2-1, with 7 bases matching TRBD2. The CDR3 has 17 amino acids. V shed 1 base and J 2 bases; nucleotides not matched to a gene: 8. Germline CDR1 reads MNHEY; CDR2 reads SMNVEV (reference sequence). CDR3 residues: CASSLWASGPPYNEQFF. Written as DNA, the CDR3 is TGTGCCAGCAGTTTATGGGCTAGCGGCCCACCCTACAATGAGCAGTTCTTC.

This clonotype was detected many times. J is TRBJ2-7 and V is TRBV7-2, with 12 bases lining up with TRBD1. The germline gives CDR1 SGHTA, CDR2 FQGNSA. The V gene end was trimmed by 3 bases and the J gene end by 6 bases; junction bases not matched to a gene: 6. The CDR3 is 15 residues long. The CDR3 DNA reads as TGTGCCAGCAGCTTGCTGGGACAGGGGGCCAGCGAGCAGTACTTC. Protein product: CASSLLGQGASEQYF.

The table lists this clonotype with many counts. The chain has TRBV12-5 and TRBJ2-1; D possibly matches TRBD1 or TRBD2 (5 bases each). This CDR3 has 14 amino acids. Trimming removed 7 bases from V and 1 base from J, with 11 bases in between. Germline values: CDR1 LGHNT, CDR2 FRNRAP. The CDR3 loop is CASAPGRSYNEQFF. DNA for the CDR3: TGTGCTAGTGCCCCGGGACGGTCCTACAATGAGCAGTTCTTC.

This clonotype was counted at least ten times. This chain links TRBV9 with TRBJ2-1, with D unclear. Germline V gene data show CDR1 as SGDLS and CDR2 as YYNGEE. V lost 3 bases to trimming and J lost 5 bases, with 9 bases between them. The CDR3 spans 13 residues. CDR3 sequence: CASSASHDNEQFF. CDR3 coding DNA: TGTGCCAGCAGCGCTTCCCATGACAATGAGCAGTTCTTC.

This clonotype turned up a few times. Since a much larger clone is just one base distant, this may be a read error. The V and J genes are TRBV9 and TRBJ2-1; maybe TRBD2 (6 bases). The CDR3 runs 15 residues. Per the germline V gene, CDR1 is SGDLS and CDR2 is YYNGEE. CDR3 residues: CANSVEWRAYNEQFF. In DNA form, the CDR3 reads TGTGCCAACAGCGTAGAATGGAGGGCCTACAATGAGCAGTTCTTC.

This clonotype was recorded at least ten times. The V and J genes are TRBV20-1 and TRBJ2-1; the D is unclear. The germline gives CDR1 DFQATT, CDR2 SNEGSKA (reference sequence). The CDR3 is 16 amino acids. V lost 3 bases to trimming and J lost 0 bases, with 15 bases between them. CDR3 in DNA: TGCAGTGCTAGCTCCGCTTTACGGAGCTCCTACAATGAGCAGTTCTTC. Translation gives CSASSALRSSYNEQFF.

Many counts were recorded for this clonotype. This sequence joins TRBV7-2 and TRBJ2-7, with TRBD2 matching 8 bases. The germline gives CDR1 SGHTA, CDR2 FQGNSA. V was clipped by 1 base and J by 5 bases; unmatched bases: 4. This CDR3 has 14 residues. The CDR3 DNA follows: TGTGCCAGCAGCTTAGACAGCGGGAGCAACGAGCAGTACTTC. This translates into CASSLDSGSNEQYF.

This clonotype was recorded many times. This chain connects TRBV3-1 to TRBJ2-1; 10 positions match TRBD1. Per the germline V gene, CDR1 is LGHDT and CDR2 is YNNKEL (reference sequence). After removal of 3 bases from V and 6 bases from J, the junction contained 5 bases not matched to a gene. This CDR3 contains 15 residues. CDR3 in amino acids: CASSQGQGLRNEQFF. CDR3 bases: TGTGCCAGCAGCCAGGGACAGGGGTTGCGCAATGAGCAGTTCTTC.

This clonotype was detected many times. The chain couples TRBV28 to TRBJ1-4; the D gene is possibly TRBD1 (5 bases). Germline CDR1 reads MDHEN; CDR2 reads SYDVKM. V gave up 3 bases and J gave up 13 bases, with 15 bases separating them. The CDR3 covers 13 residues. CDR3 coding DNA: TGTGCCAGCAGTTTTGACAGTCCTTCCGGACTGTTTTTT. Translated: CASSFDSPSGLFF.

V gene TRBV7-9 combines with J gene TRBJ2-1, with D perhaps TRBD2 (6 bases). This CDR3 has 19 residues. Germline V gives CDR1 SEHNR, CDR2 FQNEAQ (reference sequence). Trimming removed 6 bases from V and 3 bases from J, with 27 bases in between. This CDR3 reads CASRHTPLAGLTIYNEQFF. In DNA form, the CDR3 reads TGTGCCAGCAGGCATACACCCCTGGCCGGACTAACTATCTACAATGAGCAGTTCTTC. The full variable domain, rest sourced from reference TRBV7-9 and TRBJ2-1, is DTGVSQNPRHKITKRGQNVTFRCDPISEHNRLYWYRQTLGQGPEFLTYFQNEAQLEKSRLLSDRFSAERPKGSFSTLEIQRTEQGDSAMYLCASRHTPLAGLTIYNEQFFGPGTRLTVL.

This clonotype was detected many times. The gene calls are TRBV7-8 and TRBJ2-1, with D possibly TRBD2 on 6 matching bases. Between the trimmed V and J ends, which lost 1 base and 7 bases, there was a span of 14 bases. CDR3 size: 15 residues. Germline assignment: CDR1 SGHVS and CDR2 FQNEAQ. The CDR3 sequence: CASSLGTSRGNEQFF. The CDR3 nucleotides read TGTGCCAGCAGCTTAGGAACTAGCAGAGGTAATGAGCAGTTCTTC.

This clonotype occurred many times. The genes are TRBV15 and TRBJ1-3; the D is unclear. The CDR3 consists of 16 residues. V was clipped by 0 bases and J by 4 bases, with 13 bases between them. CDR1 LNHNV and CDR2 YYDKDF come from the germline V gene (reference sequence). CDR3 nucleotides: TGTGCCACCAGCAGAGATAGACGGCAGGCGGGAAACACCATATATTTT. Amino acids: CATSRDRRQAGNTIYF. The variable domain in full, with the rest retrieved from reference TRBV15 and TRBJ1-3, is DAMVIQNPRYQVTQFGKPVTLSCSQTLNHNVMYWYQQKSSQAPKLLFHYYDKDFNNEADTPDNFQSRRPNTSFCFLDIRSPGLGDTAMYLCATSRDRRQAGNTIYFGEGSWLTVV.

The chain is built from TRBV3-1 and TRBJ1-2; D unresolved. In germline, CDR1 is LGHDT, CDR2 YNNKEL (reference sequence). This CDR3 spans 14 amino acids. Trimming cost V 4 bases and J 5 bases, with 14 bases left between them. CDR3: CASSPHGREYGYTF. The CDR3 nucleotides read TGTGCCAGCAGCCCGCACGGGAGGGAGTATGGCTACACCTTC.

This clonotype was seen many times. The gene calls are TRBV29-1 and TRBJ1-2; 7 nucleotides line up with TRBD1. The CDR3 consists of 13 residues. Germline CDR1 reads SQVTM; CDR2 reads ANQGSEA. With V trimmed by 4 bases and J by 4 bases, 6 bases remained unmatched. CDR3 DNA sequence: TGCAGCGTTGGGGCAGGGGGACTCTATGGCTACACCTTC. Translation gives CSVGAGGLYGYTF. The whole variable domain, remainder taken from reference TRBV29-1 and TRBJ1-2, is SAVISQKPSRDICQRGTSLTIQCQVDSQVTMMFWYRQQPGQSLTLIATANQGSEATYESGFVIDKFPISRPNLTFSTLTVSNMSPEDSSIYLCSVGAGGLYGYTFGSGTRLTVV.

This clonotype was counted many times. This chain links TRBV5-1 with TRBJ2-5, with 8 bases matching TRBD2. V was pared by 3 bases and J by 2 bases, with 3 bases of the junction left unmatched. Germline V gene sequence: CDR1 SGHRS, CDR2 YFSETQ. This CDR3 comprises 14 residues. The CDR3 DNA reads as TGCGCCAGCAGCTCCGGGACTAGTCAAGAGACCCAGTACTTC. It yields the protein CASSSGTSQETQYF.

This clonotype has a count of ten or more. This chain connects TRBV7-3 to TRBJ2-3, with TRBD2 identical over 9 bases. Looked up from germline, CDR1 is SGHTA and CDR2 is FQGTGA. The junction had 7 bases not matched to a gene; V was cut back by 8 bases and J by 7 bases. The CDR3 spans 13 residues. The DNA of the CDR3 is TGTGCCAGCGGTAGCGGGAGAGGTAATACGCAGTATTTT. Residues: CASGSGRGNTQYF.

The rearrangement links TRBV3-1 to TRBJ1-5; a weak D match, TRBD1 (5 bases). The germline V gene has CDR1 LGHDT and CDR2 YNNKEL (reference sequence). This CDR3 is built from 14 residues. Trimming left V 4 bases short and J 9 bases short, with 16 bases between. CDR3 in DNA: TGTGCCAGCAGCCCCGGAGCAGGGCGGAGGCCCCAGCATTTT. Protein: CASSPGAGRRPQHF.

This clonotype was seen at least ten times. J is TRBJ2-2 and V is TRBV2; 7 nucleotides align to TRBD2. This CDR3 comprises 17 residues. V dropped 2 bases and J dropped 0; count of bases not matched to a gene: 6. Germline lookup yields CDR1 SNHLY and CDR2 FYNNEI. This CDR3 reads CASSESLTSPNTGELFF. Here the CDR3 DNA reads TGTGCCAGCAGTGAATCCTTGACTAGCCCGAACACCGGGGAGCTGTTTTTT.